These 5 T cell receptor beta chains originate from one sample sequenced in a study of T and B cells in COVID-19 patients. TRB rearrangements were amplified by multiplex PCR with BIOMED2 TRB-A/B primers. Using its own MiXCR run on the multiplex PCR reads, TCRdb lists one record per CDR3 protein. Here the sample spans 15,000 to 20,000 distinct CDR3 sequences, over 30% being singletons. From blood, roughly 220-550 ng of genomic DNA served as TRB template. The sequenced sample was blood. The origin of the receptors is a human donor with active COVID-19.

The chain employs TRBV10-3 and TRBJ1-2; no reliable D call. V dropped 5 bases and J dropped 5 bases, with 12 bases sitting between them. This CDR3 comprises 13 residues. The V gene's germline CDR1 is ENHRY and CDR2 SYGVKD. The CDR3 DNA reads TGTGCCATCAGTCCGGACGGACCTTATGGCTACACCTTC. Protein product: CAISPDGPYGYTF.

This chain joins TRBV11-2 and TRBJ1-2; D is undetermined. This CDR3 is 14 amino acids long. Trimming took off 5 bases at V and 6 bases at J, with 16 bases between the two ends. Germline values: CDR1 SGHAT, CDR2 FQNNGV. This chain's CDR3 is CASSQGRIENGYTF. DNA for the CDR3: TGTGCCAGCAGCCAAGGGCGAATAGAGAATGGCTACACCTTC. Filled out from reference TRBV11-2 and TRBJ1-2, the complete variable domain reads EAGVAQSPRYKIIEKRQSVAFWCNPISGHATLYWYQQILGQGPKLLIQFQNNGVVDDSQLPKDRFSAERLKGVDSTLKIQPAKLEDSAVYLCASSQGRIENGYTFGSGTRLTVV.

The chain carries TRBV18 and TRBJ2-3; D is perhaps TRBD2 (7 bases). The CDR3 length is 17 residues. V was cut by 3 bases and J by 8 bases, with 24 bases left in between. Looked up from germline, CDR1 is KGHSH and CDR2 is LQKENI. The CDR3 bases are TGTGCCAGCTCACCCCTCTGGGGGGGGGGCACCCCCCCTACGCAGTATTTT. This translates into CASSPLWGGGTPPTQYF.

By sample fraction, this clonotype is medium-sized. The chain couples TRBV19 to TRBJ2-5; 7 bases map to TRBD2. V gave up 3 bases and J gave up 3 bases; unmatched junction bases: 4. The CDR3 consists of 14 residues. The germline CDR1 and CDR2 sequences are LNHDA and SQIVND (reference sequence). The CDR3 loop is CASSMLAVKETQYF. Written as DNA, the CDR3 is TGTGCCAGTAGTATGCTAGCGGTAAAAGAGACCCAGTACTTC.

The V call is TRBV7-2, the J call TRBJ2-3, with 10 bases identical to TRBD2. V shed 4 bases and J 9 bases; nucleotides not matched to a gene: 4. The length of the CDR3 is 13 residues. CDR1 and CDR2 (germline): SGHTA, FQGNSA. CDR3 bases: TGTGCCAGCAGCTCCAGTAGCGGGGGGACGCAGTATTTT. Amino acids: CASSSSSGGTQYF.